This T cell receptor beta chain was obtained from a study of T cell responses to AZD1222 COVID-19 vaccine. General study points: Nearly half of the spike-specific TCRs reportedly recognize variant regions that carry no mutations. Donors in the cohort were predominantly white British and more often female, and clonal diversity was possibly underestimated. Following two doses of AZD1222, Spike-specific TCR breadth and depth rose. Spike was spanned by vaccine-associated CD4 TCRs, which were dominant at 160-218 and 743-854.

Clones were sequenced by immunoSEQ multiplex PCR, and TCRdb holds only the in-frame ones, with some missing. The sample lists around 160,000 clones; just over 90% were seen once. Turning to this clone: Its target is unknown.

V lost 5 bases and J lost 7, with 17 bases in between. Germline lookup yields CDR1 GTSNPN and CDR2 SVGIG (reference sequence). This CDR3 region has 13 residues. The sample was peripheral blood, taken 28 days after the second AZD1222 dose. The V gene is TRBV30, the J gene TRBJ1-2; possibly TRBD1 for D (6 bases). The TCR comes from an adult who received the AZD1222 COVID-19 vaccine. This chain's CDR3 is CAWGLWQGTGYTF. CDR3 DNA sequence: TGTGCCTGGGGGCTTTGGCAGGGGACTGGCTACACCTTC.